This TCR beta chain was obtained from a study of T cells in localized non-small cell lung cancer. Study results and limitations: Uninvolved adjacent lung had the highest recorded T cell clonality, with tumor below it. Adjacent lung held a median 57 of the top 100 tumor clones.

Libraries were prepared by immunoSEQ multiplex PCR; TCRdb keeps only in-frame clonotypes and omits some of them. The data hold tens of thousands of clones, with just under 85% observed a single time. Worth noting for this clone: The antigen is not known.

The length of the CDR3 is 14 residues. Germline-derived CDR1 and CDR2 are SGDLS and YYNGEE. Losses at the gene ends were 7 bases for V and 5 bases for J; bases not matched to a gene: 7. This TCR derives from a female donor of 60 years or more with stage I lung adenocarcinoma. The rearrangement uses TRBV9 and TRBJ2-2; the match to TRBD1 covers 8 bases. The starting material was peripheral blood, obtained before any cancer treatment. In DNA, the CDR3 is TGTGCCAGCGGAGGACAGGGTGGGACCGGGGAGCTGTTTTTT. Protein sequence: CASGGQGGTGELFF.